Listed below are T cell receptor beta chains from one sample, sequenced in a study of blood T cell repertoires in COVID-19. Profiling relied on immunoSEQ multiplex PCR, and the TCRdb table lists in-frame clones only, not all of them. The repertoire holds 110,000 or so clones, with more than 70% as singletons. The sample taken for sequencing was peripheral blood. The origin of the receptors is a woman aged 70-85 years who had recovered from COVID-19. Each CDR3 is given with its conserved first and last residue. Clone size is given for some rows only: seen once, a few or many times, or a class if the clone is expanded.

CDR3: CASSLTEAVNTEAFF; J: TRBJ1-1; V: TRBV5-1; size: .
CDR3: CASSLEGTGLRTYNSPLHF; J: TRBJ1-6; V: TRBV5-1; size: .
CDR3: CASSPWGDEQFF; J: TRBJ2-1; V: TRBV18; size: .
CDR3: CASSLTGQGAYEQYF; J: TRBJ2-7; V: TRBV7-9; size: .
CDR3: CASSPRTGGGYGYTF; J: TRBJ1-2; V: TRBV7-2; size: .
CDR3: CASSYGLAGAYNEQFF; J: TRBJ2-1; V: TRBV6-6; size: .
CDR3: CASSQVTEKETQYF; J: TRBJ2-5; V: TRBV4-2; size: .
CDR3: CASSQSGRTSVNTEAFF; J: TRBJ1-1; V: TRBV23-1; size: .
CDR3: CASSTGQGSGNTIYF; J: TRBJ1-3; V: TRBV6-5; size: .
CDR3: CASSPPRGGADTGELFF; J: TRBJ2-2; V: TRBV7-2; size: .
CDR3: CASSLEQHTEAFF; J: TRBJ1-1; V: TRBV5-1; size: .
CDR3: CASSELGLTSDTQYF; J: TRBJ2-3; V: TRBV6-1; size: once
CDR3: CACLVLAKNIQYF; J: TRBJ2-4; V: TRBV30; size: .
CDR3: CASRGFRTSGYNEQFF; J: TRBJ2-1; V: TRBV6-6; size: .
CDR3: CASSLQANQPQHF; J: TRBJ1-5; V: TRBV7-9; size: .
CDR3: CASGGALGEQYF; J: TRBJ2-7; V: TRBV18; size: .
CDR3: CASSPIAEAGASYEQYF; J: TRBJ2-7; V: TRBV18; size: few
CDR3: CASSQEPGAVAGGAGELFF; J: TRBJ2-2; V: TRBV4-3; size: .
CDR3: CASSQGRGHQPQHF; J: TRBJ1-5; V: TRBV4-1; size: .
CDR3: CASSLDRGRETQYF; J: TRBJ2-5; V: TRBV28; size: .
CDR3: CASRDRGRWEQYF; J: TRBJ2-7; V: TRBV6-5; size: .
CDR3: CASSILQETQYF; J: TRBJ2-5; V: TRBV5-4; size: once
CDR3: CSASPGAGETQYF; J: TRBJ2-5; V: TRBV20-1; size: once
CDR3: CASTQADKTDTQYF; J: TRBJ2-3; V: TRBV6-5; size: .
CDR3: CASSLAVTSIEQYF; J: TRBJ2-7; V: TRBV7-9; size: once
CDR3: CASSARGGRYQETQYF; J: TRBJ2-5; V: TRBV19; size: few
CDR3: CASSFLGTGGGPNTEAFF; J: TRBJ1-1; V: TRBV6-2/TRBV6-3; size: few
CDR3: CASSHNRADTQYF; J: TRBJ2-3; V: TRBV5-8; size: .
CDR3: CSVEGSGAGDTDTQYF; J: TRBJ2-3; V: TRBV29-1; size: .
CDR3: CASSPQGLAYEQYF; J: TRBJ2-7; V: TRBV5-4; size: medium-sized
CDR3: CASSRQGSTEAFF; J: TRBJ1-1; V: TRBV3-1/TRBV3-2; size: .
CDR3: CASSFSGGGETQYF; J: TRBJ2-5; V: TRBV28; size: .
CDR3: CASSYSTSGSRNEQFF; J: TRBJ2-1; V: TRBV6-5; size: .
CDR3: CASSSGTSGLSDTQYF; J: TRBJ2-3; V: TRBV6-4; size: .
CDR3: CASSLGGGETQYF; J: TRBJ2-5; V: TRBV5-1; size: .
CDR3: CASSRGRLNTEAFF; J: TRBJ1-1; V: TRBV7-2; size: .
CDR3: CASSFGGAYEQYF; J: TRBJ2-7; V: TRBV12-3/TRBV12-4; size: once
CDR3: CASSLIPGSSSYEQYF; J: TRBJ2-7; V: TRBV5-1; size: few
CDR3: CASSGRGWGDYNEQFF; J: TRBJ2-1; V: TRBV28; size: .
CDR3: CASSLGTSDTYNEQFF; J: TRBJ2-1; V: TRBV7-9; size: .
CDR3: CASSLASSSYNEQFF; J: TRBJ2-1; V: TRBV11-2; size: .
CDR3: CASAKGPNSGNTIYF; J: TRBJ1-3; V: TRBV21-1; size: .
CDR3: CASSYSRGDLGGREQYF; J: TRBJ2-7; V: TRBV6-7; size: once
CDR3: CASSPILNTEAFF; J: TRBJ1-1; V: TRBV12-3/TRBV12-4; size: .
CDR3: CASSPTGGRNEQYF; J: TRBJ2-7; V: TRBV7-2; size: .
CDR3: CASRRRAGNTIYF; J: TRBJ1-3; V: TRBV2; size: .
CDR3: CASSYATSGATGELFF; J: TRBJ2-2; V: TRBV6-2/TRBV6-3; size: once
CDR3: CASSKDRQGPTDTQYF; J: TRBJ2-3; V: TRBV21-1; size: .
CDR3: CASSQGTEQFF; J: TRBJ2-1; V: TRBV6-4; size: .
CDR3: CAWSRDRGSGDSPLHF; J: TRBJ1-6; V: TRBV30; size: .
CDR3: CASIQVAVGEKLFF; J: TRBJ1-4; V: TRBV2; size: .
CDR3: CASSQRGGLLATKGQYF; J: TRBJ2-7; V: TRBV14; size: .
CDR3: CASSYTGAGETQYF; J: TRBJ2-5; V: TRBV5-4; size: .
CDR3: CASSRSTDTQYF; J: TRBJ2-3; V: TRBV9; size: few
CDR3: CASVPSGEGTQYF; J: TRBJ2-3; V: TRBV12-5; size: .
CDR3: CASSRRGSQETQYF; J: TRBJ2-5; V: TRBV3-1/TRBV3-2; size: .
CDR3: CASSRQDNYGYTF; J: TRBJ1-2; V: TRBV19; size: .
CDR3: CASSLLSSLLGEQYF; J: TRBJ2-7; V: TRBV7-2; size: few